This is a list of T cell receptor beta chains from one sample in a study of blood T cell repertoires in COVID-19. Profiling relied on immunoSEQ multiplex PCR, and the TCRdb table lists in-frame clones only, not all of them. The sample has approximately 240,000 clones; roughly 86% are singletons. Sequencing was carried out using peripheral blood. These TCRs come from a young woman who had recovered from COVID-19. Both conserved end residues are part of each CDR3. The order of the fields is clone size, D gene, J gene, V gene, CDR3 DNA, CDR3 protein. The D gene is left open where the match is weak. Clone size appears in some rows only: once, few, many, or a class for an expanded clone.

clone size: few
D gene: -
J gene: TRBJ1-5
V gene: TRBV2
CDR3 DNA: TGTGCCAGCAGTCCGGACTACAATCAGCCCCAGCATTTT
CDR3 protein: CASSPDYNQPQHF

clone size: -
D gene: -
J gene: TRBJ1-1
V gene: TRBV10-1
CDR3 DNA: TGCGCCAGCCGGGGACAAATGAACACTGAAGCTTTCTTT
CDR3 protein: CASRGQMNTEAFF

clone size: -
D gene: TRBD1
J gene: TRBJ2-1
V gene: TRBV27
CDR3 DNA: TGTGCCAGCAGTCTGACAGGGCCCTACAATGAGCAGTTCTTC
CDR3 protein: CASSLTGPYNEQFF

clone size: -
D gene: -
J gene: TRBJ2-2
V gene: TRBV3-1/TRBV3-2
CDR3 DNA: TGTGCCAGCAGCAAACAAAGCCTCCGGGACACCGGGGAGCTGTTTTTT
CDR3 protein: CASSKQSLRDTGELFF

clone size: -
D gene: TRBD1
J gene: TRBJ1-6
V gene: TRBV18
CDR3 DNA: TGTGCCAGCTCCCGAAACAGGGGGATAAATAATTCACCCCTCCACTTT
CDR3 protein: CASSRNRGINNSPLHF

clone size: once
D gene: TRBD1
J gene: TRBJ2-3
V gene: TRBV13
CDR3 DNA: TGTGCCAGCAGCCGTCCTGGGACAGGGACAGATACGCAGTATTTT
CDR3 protein: CASSRPGTGTDTQYF

clone size: -
D gene: -
J gene: TRBJ1-1
V gene: TRBV7-9
CDR3 DNA: TGTGCCAGCAGCTTTCAGGGGTTCGCTGAAGCTTTCTTT
CDR3 protein: CASSFQGFAEAFF

clone size: once
D gene: -
J gene: TRBJ2-2
V gene: TRBV18
CDR3 DNA: TGTGCCAGCTCACCTCTAAGGGGAAAGATCACCGGGGAGCTGTTTTTT
CDR3 protein: CASSPLRGKITGELFF

clone size: -
D gene: TRBD2
J gene: TRBJ2-1
V gene: TRBV5-6
CDR3 DNA: TGTGCCAGCAGCGATCAGACTAGCGGGGGGAACAATGAGCAGTTCTTC
CDR3 protein: CASSDQTSGGNNEQFF

clone size: -
D gene: -
J gene: TRBJ2-1
V gene: TRBV3-1/TRBV3-2
CDR3 DNA: TGTGCCAGCAGCCAAGACCAGGTCGGGGGTAATGAGCAGTTCTTC
CDR3 protein: CASSQDQVGGNEQFF